This TCR beta chain was identified during a study of blood T cell repertoires in COVID-19. On the study more broadly: Samples of COVID-19 (acute and convalescent) were obtained from the United States, Italy and Spain.

This CDR3 is built from 13 residues. Germline assignment: CDR1 SGHRS and CDR2 YFSETQ. Trimming took 4 bases from V and 0 from J, leaving 7 bases between them. Source study methods: Reference gene primers were amplified, and this amplification served to estimate nucleated cell counts. The assay was immunoSEQ multiplex PCR, and TCRdb's table has in-frame clones only and misses some. For V, J and clone size, that table is used; D and trimming come from the DNA. The sample has about 71,000 clones, 90% seen once. V is TRBV5-1 and J is TRBJ1-1; no firm D call. This clonotype was obtained from a woman under 30 with acute or convalescent COVID-19. Sequenced: peripheral blood. CDR3 residues: CASSPNMNTEAFF. In nucleotides, the CDR3 is TGCGCCAGCAGCCCAAACATGAACACTGAAGCTTTCTTT. Full variable domain (outside the CDR3, taken from reference TRBV5-1 and TRBJ1-1): KAGVTQTPRYLIKTRGQQVTLSCSPISGHRSVSWYQQTPGQGLQFLFEYFSETQRNKGNFPGRFSGRQFSNSRSEMNVSTLELGDSALYLCASSPNMNTEAFFGQGTRLTVV.